This TCR beta chain is from a study of vaccination effects on CD4 cells after COVID-19. V gave up 4 bases and J gave up 2 bases, with 12 bases separating them. The CDR3 has 15 amino acids. Germline V CDR1 and CDR2: MNHEY, SVGAGI. Assay used: immunoSEQ multiplex PCR; TCRdb lists only in-frame clones, some missing. The data show about 40,000 clones, roughly 66% seen once. On this clone: What it recognizes is unknown.

Antigen-specific CD4+ T cells expanded by the ViraFEST assay with viral peptide pools were then sequenced. Following culture for 9 to 11 days, CD4+ T cells were isolated. The individual was infected with SARS-CoV-2 between March and December 2020, as confirmed by PCR. The input for sequencing was CD4+ T cells from PBMCs cultured with a peptide pool, taken before COVID-19 vaccination. The V call is TRBV6-5, the J call TRBJ2-1; D gene ambiguous. The receptor was isolated from a human donor who had a prior SARS-CoV-2 infection. CDR3 bases: TGTGCCAGCAGTTCCACCCTAGGGCCCTACAATGAGCAGTTCTTC. Translated: CASSSTLGPYNEQFF.